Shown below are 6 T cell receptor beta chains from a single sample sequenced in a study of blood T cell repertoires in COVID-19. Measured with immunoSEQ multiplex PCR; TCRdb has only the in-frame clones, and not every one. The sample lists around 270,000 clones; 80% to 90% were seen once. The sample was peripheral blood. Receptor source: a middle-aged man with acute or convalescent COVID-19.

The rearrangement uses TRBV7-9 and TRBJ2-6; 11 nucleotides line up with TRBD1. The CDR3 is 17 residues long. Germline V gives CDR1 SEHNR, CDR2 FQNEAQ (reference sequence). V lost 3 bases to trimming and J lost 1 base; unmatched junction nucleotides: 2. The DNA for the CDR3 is TGTGCCAGCAGCTTGGACAGGGGGCATTCTGGGGCCAACGTCCTGACTTTC. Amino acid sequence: CASSLDRGHSGANVLTF.

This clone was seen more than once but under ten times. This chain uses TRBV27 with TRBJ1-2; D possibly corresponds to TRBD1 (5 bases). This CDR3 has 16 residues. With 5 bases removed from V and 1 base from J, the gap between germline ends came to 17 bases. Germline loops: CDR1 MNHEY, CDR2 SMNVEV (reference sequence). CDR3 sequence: CASSQQKRTFNYGYTF. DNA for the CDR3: TGTGCCAGCAGTCAACAGAAACGGACATTTAACTATGGCTACACCTTC.

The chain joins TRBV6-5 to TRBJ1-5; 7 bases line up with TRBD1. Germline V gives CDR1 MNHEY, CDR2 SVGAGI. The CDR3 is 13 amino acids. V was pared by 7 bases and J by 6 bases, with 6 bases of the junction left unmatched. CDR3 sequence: CASTSRQGQPQHF. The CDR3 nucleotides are TGTGCCAGCACTTCTAGACAGGGTCAGCCCCAGCATTTT.

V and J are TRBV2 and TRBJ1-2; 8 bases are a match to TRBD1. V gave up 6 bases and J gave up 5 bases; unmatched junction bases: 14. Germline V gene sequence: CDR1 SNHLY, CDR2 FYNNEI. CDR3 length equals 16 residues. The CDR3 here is CASSRDRSPRGYGYTF. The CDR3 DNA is TGTGCCAGCAGCCGGGACAGGTCTCCGAGGGGGTATGGCTACACCTTC.

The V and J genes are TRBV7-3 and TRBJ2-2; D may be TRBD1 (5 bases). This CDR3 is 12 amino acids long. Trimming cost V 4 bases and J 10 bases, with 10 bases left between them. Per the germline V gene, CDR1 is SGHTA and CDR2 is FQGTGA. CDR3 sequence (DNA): TGTGCCAGCAGCTCATCGACAGAGGAGCTGTTTTTT. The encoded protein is CASSSSTEELFF. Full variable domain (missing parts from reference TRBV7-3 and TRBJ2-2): GAGVSQTPSNKVTEKGKYVELRCDPISGHTALYWYRQSLGQGPEFLIYFQGTGAADDSGLPNDRFFAVRPEGSVSTLKIQRTERGDSAVYLCASSSSTEELFFGEGSRLTVL.

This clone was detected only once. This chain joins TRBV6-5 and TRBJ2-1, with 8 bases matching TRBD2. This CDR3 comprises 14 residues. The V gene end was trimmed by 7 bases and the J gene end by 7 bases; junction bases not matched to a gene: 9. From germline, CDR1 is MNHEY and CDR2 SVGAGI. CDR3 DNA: TGTGCCAGCATCTCAGTTAGCGGGGTAAATGAGCAGTTCTTC. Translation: CASISVSGVNEQFF.